This is a list of T cell receptor beta chains from one sample in a study of shared clonotypes between healthy human individuals. Sequenced by immunoSEQ multiplex PCR; TCRdb stores in-frame clones only, minus some. The data hold some 2 million clones, with over 85% observed a single time. Sequenced material: naive CD4+ T cells sorted from blood. All receptors come from a young man in good health. The CDR3 runs from the conserved cysteine through the conserved F or W. The D gene is left open where the match is weak. A row's size may be missing; if present it is once, few, many or a size class.

abundance | j_gene | v_gene | d_gene | CDR3nt | CDR3aa
. | TRBJ2-7 | TRBV10-3 | TRBD1 | TGTGCCATCAGTGAGGCAGGGGGCGGCTACGAGCAGTACTTC | CAISEAGGGYEQYF
. | TRBJ2-7 | TRBV5-1 | TRBD2 | TGCGCCAGCAGCCTTCTAGCGGGAGCGTCCTACGAGCAGTACTTC | CASSLLAGASYEQYF
. | TRBJ2-5 | TRBV18 | . | TGTGCCAGCCGGGAGGGACAGCAAGAGACCCAGTACTTC | CASREGQQETQYF
. | TRBJ2-1 | TRBV2 | . | TGTGCCAGCAGTCTCCACAATGAGCAGTTCTTC | CASSLHNEQFF
. | TRBJ1-1 | TRBV19 | . | TGTGCCAGTAGTATCCAGGGGCGCGGCGGCACTGAAGCTTTCTTT | CASSIQGRGGTEAFF
. | TRBJ2-2 | TRBV6-5 | . | TGTGCCAGCAGCCAGGTTGCGAACACCGGGGAGCTGTTTTTT | CASSQVANTGELFF
. | TRBJ2-2 | TRBV10-1 | TRBD2 | TGCGCCAGCAGTGGTACTAGCGGGAGCCGGAACGGGGAGCTGTTTTTT | CASSGTSGSRNGELFF
. | TRBJ1-6 | TRBV6-6 | TRBD1 | TGTGCCAGCAGGGTTGCAAGGGACAGGCGTCCTTCACCCCTCCACTTT | CASRVARDRRPSPLHF
many | TRBJ2-7 | TRBV18 | . | TGTGCCAGCTCAAGGGGCAGCCCCTACGAGCAGTACTTC | CASSRGSPYEQYF
once | TRBJ2-7 | TRBV25-1 | . | TGTGCCAGCAGTGATCTCGAGCAGTACTTC | CASSDLEQYF
. | TRBJ1-2 | TRBV19 | TRBD1 | TGTGCCAGTAGCCCCGGGACAGGGAAGACTTATGGCTACACCTTC | CASSPGTGKTYGYTF
. | TRBJ1-2 | TRBV20-1 | TRBD1 | TGCAGTGCTGATACAGGGGGTGGCTACACCTTC | CSADTGGGYTF
. | TRBJ2-2 | TRBV18 | . | TGTGCCAGCTCACCAGGCACTAGCGGGGAGCTGTTTTTT | CASSPGTSGELFF
. | TRBJ1-4 | TRBV6-1 | TRBD1 | TGTGCCAGCATTCTAGGACAGGGCGGGGAAAAACTGTTTTTT | CASILGQGGEKLFF
once | TRBJ2-7 | TRBV2 | . | TGTGCCAGCAGTGAGTGGGGCACCCTATCCTACGAGCAGTACTTC | CASSEWGTLSYEQYF
. | TRBJ2-1 | TRBV5-1 | TRBD2 | TGCGCCAGCAGAGGGCTAGCGGGAAAGAATGAGCAGTTCTTC | CASRGLAGKNEQFF
. | TRBJ1-4 | TRBV15 | TRBD1 | TGTGCCACCAGCAGAGTGGACAGGGTAACGACAGCAGCTAATGAAAAACTGTTTTTT | CATSRVDRVTTAANEKLFF
. | TRBJ2-3 | TRBV7-2 | TRBD1 | TGTGCCAGCAGCAGACAGGGGCAAAGTGCAGATACGCAGTATTTT | CASSRQGQSADTQYF
. | TRBJ1-1 | TRBV1 | . | TGCACCAGGGGTAGGGTCCCCAGGGGCACTGAAGCTTTCTTT | CTRGRVPRGTEAFF
. | TRBJ2-2 | TRBV28 | TRBD1 | TGTGCCAGCAGCCCCGCGGGACAGGGCACCGGGGAGCTGTTTTTT | CASSPAGQGTGELFF
. | TRBJ1-5 | TRBV2 | . | TGTGCCAGCAGGGGAGACAATCAGCCCCAGCATTTT | CASRGDNQPQHF
. | TRBJ1-1 | TRBV6-5 | . | TGTGCCAGCAGAGCCCCAGGGGACACTGAAGCTTTCTTT | CASRAPGDTEAFF
once | TRBJ2-2 | TRBV5-6 | TRBD1 | TGTGCCAGCAGTTTCGGACAGGGGTACACCGGGGAGCTGTTTTTT | CASSFGQGYTGELFF
. | TRBJ1-1 | TRBV5-4 | . | TGTGCCAGCAGGGAGAAGGCTTCAGGTAACACTGAAGCTTTCTTT | CASREKASGNTEAFF
. | TRBJ2-5 | TRBV18 | . | TGTGCCAGCTCACCACTGGGTGGGGAGACCCAGTACTTC | CASSPLGGETQYF
. | TRBJ2-2 | TRBV7-2 | . | TGTGCCAGCAGCTTAGGGACTGGACTTAACACCGGGGAGCTGTTTTTT | CASSLGTGLNTGELFF
. | TRBJ1-2 | TRBV4-3 | . | TGCGCCAGCAGCCAAGGGGGGAACCCATCCTATGGCTACACCTTC | CASSQGGNPSYGYTF
. | TRBJ2-7 | TRBV25-1 | TRBD2 | TGTGCCAGCCTAGCGGGAGGTGCCTACGAGCAGTACTTC | CASLAGGAYEQYF
. | TRBJ1-5 | TRBV6-4 | . | TGTGCCAGCAGTGACTCCGGCCAACAGCCCCAGCATTTT | CASSDSGQQPQHF
. | TRBJ1-5 | TRBV21-1 | . | TGTGCCAGCAGCACGGGGACGGCTTATAGCAATCAGCCCCAGCATTTT | CASSTGTAYSNQPQHF
. | TRBJ1-1 | TRBV16 | TRBD1 | TGTGCCAGCAGCCAATCATCGGGACAGGGGGCCACTGAAGCTTTCTTT | CASSQSSGQGATEAFF
once | TRBJ2-1 | TRBV6-1 | . | TGTGCCAGCAGTGAAGCTCCAGTTGTCAATGAGCAGTTCTTC | CASSEAPVVNEQFF
. | TRBJ1-1 | TRBV5-1 | . | TGCGCCAGCAGCTTGGTCTGGGAGAACACTGAAGCTTTCTTT | CASSLVWENTEAFF
. | TRBJ2-5 | TRBV28 | . | TGTGCCAGCAGCCCGGGCCCGGGGGTTGGAGAGACCCAGTACTTC | CASSPGPGVGETQYF
. | TRBJ2-1 | TRBV10-3 | . | TGTGCCATCAGTGAGGGGAGCGTTCAGTTCTTC | CAISEGSVQFF
. | TRBJ1-5 | TRBV19 | TRBD1 | TGTGCCAGTAGTGGTTCCGGACAGGGGCGTTTGCCCCAGCATTTT | CASSGSGQGRLPQHF
. | TRBJ1-2 | TRBV7-9 | . | TGTGCCAGTTCAGGGGTTAACTATGGCTACACCTTC | CASSGVNYGYTF
. | TRBJ2-7 | TRBV6-4 | . | TGTGCCAGCCCGGACAGCCCGGAAGGCTCCTACGAGCAGTACTTC | CASPDSPEGSYEQYF
. | TRBJ2-5 | TRBV4-1 | TRBD1 | TGCGCCAGCAGCCAAGATATCCAGGGGGCGCGGGAGACCCAGTACTTC | CASSQDIQGARETQYF
. | TRBJ2-3 | TRBV2 | TRBD1 | TGTGCCACCCCCAGGGACAGGGGGCGATCTACAGATACGCAGTATTTT | CATPRDRGRSTDTQYF
. | TRBJ1-5 | TRBV28 | . | TGTGCCAGCAGACGCCCGACGGGAGGGGATCAGCCCCAGCATTTT | CASRRPTGGDQPQHF
. | TRBJ2-2 | TRBV18 | . | TGTGCCAGCTCACCACGAGCTGGTAGCACCGGGGAGCTGTTTTTT | CASSPRAGSTGELFF
. | TRBJ1-1 | TRBV6-1 | . | TGTGCCAGCAGTGAAATGAGGGGGAAAGCTTTCTTT | CASSEMRGKAFF
. | TRBJ2-2 | TRBV15 | . | TGTGCCACCAGCAGAGATCTACAGCCGAACACCGGGGAGCTGTTTTTT | CATSRDLQPNTGELFF
. | TRBJ2-2 | TRBV5-1 | . | TGCGCCAGCAGGTCACAGTTTGGGAGCGGGGAGCTGTTTTTT | CASRSQFGSGELFF
. | TRBJ1-6 | TRBV9 | TRBD1 | TGTGCCAGCAGCGTAGCGAGGGGGCGGACCTATAATTCACCCCTCCACTTT | CASSVARGRTYNSPLHF
. | TRBJ2-7 | TRBV10-3 | TRBD1 | TGTGCCATCAGTGAGTCGCGGAACAGGGGGCCCAAAGACGGCGAGCAGTACTTC | CAISESRNRGPKDGEQYF
. | TRBJ1-1 | TRBV6-5 | . | TGTGCCAGCAGTTACTCGGGGGGGACTGAAGCTTTCTTT | CASSYSGGTEAFF
. | TRBJ2-2 | TRBV12-5 | . | TGTGCTAGTGGTCCGGCATATACCGGGGAGCTGTTTTTT | CASGPAYTGELFF
once | TRBJ2-1 | TRBV5-1 | . | TGCGCCAGCAGCTTCGTCCCGGACAATGAGCAGTTCTTC | CASSFVPDNEQFF
once | TRBJ2-1 | TRBV2 | TRBD2 | TGTGCCAGCACCGAAGCCCTGGGACTAGCGCCTTACAATGAGCAGTTCTTC | CASTEALGLAPYNEQFF
once | TRBJ2-3 | TRBV28 | TRBD2 | TGTGCCAGCAGTGGGGGGGAACCGGGGACAGATACGCAGTATTTT | CASSGGEPGTDTQYF
. | TRBJ2-7 | TRBV7-2 | . | TGTGCCAGCAGCCACCGAGGGTTGCCCTACGAGCAGTACTTC | CASSHRGLPYEQYF